This T cell receptor beta chain was sequenced in a study of blood T cell repertoires in COVID-19. Study-wide background: COVID-19 samples collected from the United States, Italy and Spain covered acute and convalescent phases. In each case, the material was cDNA or gDNA derived from T cells, B-cell-depleted T cells, or PBMCs.

The CDR3 runs to 11 residues. Original data processing: Scientists estimated how many nucleated cells there were by amplifying reference gene primers. Libraries were prepared by immunoSEQ multiplex PCR; TCRdb keeps only in-frame clonotypes and omits some of them. The V and J calls and clone size come from that table; D and trimming were worked out from the DNA. The table lists about 130,000 clones, approximately 86% of them singletons, with approximately 10% in the top ten. Note on this clone: The junction differs from germline at one of its ends, possibly a read error.

During active infection, Seattle patients enrolled and were then monitored through disease. The receptor's source is a woman in her seventies with COVID-19, enrolled during active disease. Specimen: peripheral blood. The chain is built from TRBV12-3 or TRBV12-4 and TRBJ2-1; 7 nucleotides align to TRBD2. The CDR3 DNA reads as TGTGCCAGCAGAGATAACGGGGGGTCGGTCTTC. This codes for CASRDNGGSVF.